This T cell receptor beta chain derives from a study of T cell clonality in common variable immunodeficiency. Study-wide results and limits: Reportedly, TCR beta sequences from common variable immunodeficiency showed fewer deletions and N-nucleotide insertions. CVID subjects had higher TCRbeta clonality than healthy controls, most marked in about a third.

Looked up from germline, CDR1 is SQVTM and CDR2 is ANQGSEA. The CDR3 runs 13 residues. Sequencing used immunoSEQ multiplex PCR; TCRdb keeps in-frame clones, though not all of them. This sample shows roughly 30,000 clones and no singletons; less than 3.5% rests with the ten largest. Both groups were predominantly of Caucasian heritage. CVID subjects were neither ill nor on immunomodulatory or immunosuppressive medication at sampling. Concerning this clone itself: As yet, its antigen is unknown. The CDR3 is cut off 3 residues early in the read; its end comes from the germline J gene. The sample contains more than one DNA sequence encoding this CDR3.

This sequence originates from a human donor with common variable immunodeficiency. The genes are TRBV29-1 and TRBJ1-2; maybe TRBD1 (6 bases). Sample: peripheral blood mononuclear cells. CDR3 bases read: TGCAGCGTTGAGCGGAACAGGGCAGTCGGC. Translation gives CSVERNRAVG. The full CDR3 reads CSVERNRAVGYTF.